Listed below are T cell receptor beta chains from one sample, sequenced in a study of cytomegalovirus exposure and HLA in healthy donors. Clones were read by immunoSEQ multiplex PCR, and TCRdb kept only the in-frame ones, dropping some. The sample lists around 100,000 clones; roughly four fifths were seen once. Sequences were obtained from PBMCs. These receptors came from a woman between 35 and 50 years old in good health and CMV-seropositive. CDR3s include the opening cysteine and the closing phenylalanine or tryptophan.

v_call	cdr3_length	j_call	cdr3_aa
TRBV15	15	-	CATSRDIVNSYEQYF
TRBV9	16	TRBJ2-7	CASSVEAGDASGEQYF
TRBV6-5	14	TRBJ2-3	CASSFGLAGDTQYF
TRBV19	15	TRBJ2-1	CASSMLAGVENEQFF
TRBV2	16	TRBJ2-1	CASSVTSGRGYNEQFF
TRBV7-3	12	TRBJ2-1	CASSWRSSEQFF
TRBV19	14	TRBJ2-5	CATRRGSSQETQYF
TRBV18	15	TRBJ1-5	CASSPGPTPNQPQHF
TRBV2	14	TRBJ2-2	CASKVQGPTGELFF
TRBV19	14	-	CASSIGLERYEQYF
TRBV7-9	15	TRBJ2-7	CASIPTSGSSYEQYF
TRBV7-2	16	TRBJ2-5	CASSSGLAGGQETQYF
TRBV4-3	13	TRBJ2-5	CASSQDTRGTQYF
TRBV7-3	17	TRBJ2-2	CASSLTASGSNTGELFF
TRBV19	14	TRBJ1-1	CATRARGQGEEAFF
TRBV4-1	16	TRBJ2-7	CASSQDTSAYSYEQYF
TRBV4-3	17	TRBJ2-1	CASSQEWGGASNNEQFF
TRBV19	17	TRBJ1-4	CASSTWTGGETNEKLFF
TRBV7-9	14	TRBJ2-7	CASSKEGQIYEQYF
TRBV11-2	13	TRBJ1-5	CASSLDEDQPQHF
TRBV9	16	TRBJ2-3	CASSVEGGQGTDTQYF
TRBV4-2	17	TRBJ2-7	CASSPGGTSGGSYEQYF
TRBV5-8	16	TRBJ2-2	CASSLLVQGATGELFF
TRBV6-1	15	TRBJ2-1	CASSEEETPYNEQFF
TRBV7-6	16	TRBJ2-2	CASSLSGLATTGELFF
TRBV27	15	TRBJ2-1	CASGVTAGVVNEQFF
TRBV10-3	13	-	CAIKTAGSYEQYF